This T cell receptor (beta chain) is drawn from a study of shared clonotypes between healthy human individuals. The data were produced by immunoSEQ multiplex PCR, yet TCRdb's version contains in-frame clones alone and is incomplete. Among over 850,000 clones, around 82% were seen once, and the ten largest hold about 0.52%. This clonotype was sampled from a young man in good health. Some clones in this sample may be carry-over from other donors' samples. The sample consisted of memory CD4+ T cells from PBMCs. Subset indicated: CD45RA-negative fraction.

CDR3 protein: CASRVRQGGYEQYF. The CDR3 DNA reads as TGTGCCAGCAGGGTACGGCAGGGAGGCTACGAGCAGTACTTC. V and J are TRBV6-6 and TRBJ2-7; possibly TRBD2 for D (6 bases). V shed 6 bases and J shed 3 bases, with 15 bases lying between them. Germline lookup yields CDR1 MNHNY and CDR2 SVGAGI (reference sequence). The CDR3 extends over 14 amino acids.